A single sample is the source of the 31 T cell receptor beta chains below, sequenced in a study of T-cell reconstitution after alpha-beta-depleted transplantation in children. Preparation of the TCRbeta library involved a method that used unique molecular identifiers. TCRdb reprocessed the PCR reads via MiXCR and lists one record per CDR3 protein. The table shows about a million distinct CDR3 sequences, with about 31% occurring only once. This sample comprised PBMCs, mostly from graft donor cells, obtained 360 days after TCRalphabeta/CD19-depleted stem cell transplant. The receptors come from a boy younger than two who had a stem cell transplant for SCID, so the T cells may come from the graft donor.

The chain is built from TRBV20-1 and TRBJ1-5; 8 bases agree with TRBD1. V gave up 3 bases and J gave up 7 bases; unmatched junction bases: 14. CDR3 length: 16 amino acids. Germline V gene sequence: CDR1 DFQATT, CDR2 SNEGSKA (reference sequence). CDR3 nucleotide sequence: TGCAGTGCTAGTGGTCAGGACAGGGCGAGAGGCCAGCCCCAGCATTTT. It is translated as CSASGQDRARGQPQHF.

This clonotype was picked up a small number of times. The gene calls are TRBV7-3 and TRBJ2-1; D could derive from TRBD1 or TRBD2 (6 bases each). The CDR3 runs 14 residues. CDR1 is SGHTA and CDR2 is FQGTGA in the germline V gene. Trimming stripped 5 bases from V and 9 bases from J, with 17 bases between. The CDR3 DNA is TGTGCCAGCAGCCCCCTAGGGGGGCGGGTTGAGCAGTTCTTC. Its protein is CASSPLGGRVEQFF.

This clonotype was found once. V is TRBV5-1 and J is TRBJ2-3; D is unclear. The germline V gene encodes CDR1 SGHRS and CDR2 YFSETQ. The CDR3 contains 14 residues. V shed 2 bases and J shed 6 bases, with 13 bases lying between them. The CDR3 nucleotides are TGCGCCAGCAGCTTTGAGCCGTTTCAGGATACGCAGTATTTT. This encodes CASSFEPFQDTQYF.

This rearrangement joins TRBV7-9 to TRBJ1-1, with D maybe TRBD1 (6 bases). V dropped 1 base and J dropped 5 bases, with 14 bases sitting between them. The V gene's germline CDR1 is SEHNR and CDR2 FQNEAQ (reference sequence). This CDR3 comprises 15 residues. DNA for the CDR3: TGTGCCAGCAGCTTAGTTGGGGGGCTAGGGACTGAAGCTTTCTTT. This encodes CASSLVGGLGTEAFF. The full variable domain, with the rest looked up from reference TRBV7-9 and TRBJ1-1, is DTGVSQNPRHKITKRGQNVTFRCDPISEHNRLYWYRQTLGQGPEFLTYFQNEAQLEKSRLLSDRFSAERPKGSFSTLEIQRTEQGDSAMYLCASSLVGGLGTEAFFGQGTRLTVV.

The sample holds a few counts of this clonotype. V is TRBV9 and J is TRBJ2-2; 10 nucleotides agree with TRBD1. Trimming at V came to 3 bases and at J to 3 bases, leaving 5 bases not matched to a gene. Germline CDR1 is SGDLS and CDR2 is YYNGEE. The length of the CDR3 is 16 residues. The CDR3 sequence: CASSEYDRGHTGELFF. The DNA of the CDR3 is TGTGCCAGCAGCGAATACGACAGGGGGCACACCGGGGAGCTGTTTTTT. Full variable domain (rest looked up from reference TRBV9 and TRBJ2-2): DSGVTQTPKHLITATGQRVTLRCSPRSGDLSVYWYQQSLDQGLQFLIQYYNGEERAKGNILERFSAQQFPDLHSELNLSSLELGDSALYFCASSEYDRGHTGELFFGEGSRLTVL.

This clonotype was counted a few times. The V and J genes are TRBV9 and TRBJ2-3; 10 nucleotides agree with TRBD2. The V gene's germline CDR1 is SGDLS and CDR2 YYNGEE. This CDR3 contains 15 residues. V shed 3 bases, J shed 2 bases, and the junction held 3 bases outside the gene matches. In DNA, the CDR3 is TGTGCCAGCAGCGCAGCGGGGGGGATCACAGATACGCAGTATTTT. This sequence encodes CASSAAGGITDTQYF.

This clonotype was seen a handful of times. This sequence joins TRBV20-1 and TRBJ2-7; TRBD2 is a possible D gene (5 bases). The CDR3 runs 12 residues. V was cut by 6 bases and J by 4 bases, with 13 bases left in between. In germline, CDR1 is DFQATT, CDR2 SNEGSKA (reference sequence). The CDR3 DNA reads as TGCAGTGCCTCGACCCTAGCTTACGAGCAGTACTTC. It is translated as CSASTLAYEQYF.

The chain is built from TRBV12-3 or TRBV12-4 and TRBJ2-7, with D possibly TRBD2 on 6 matching bases. CDR3 length: 16 residues. The V end was cut by 6 bases, the J end by 6 bases, with 24 bases between. Here the CDR3 reads CASSRNSLRGGSEQYF. CDR3 sequence (DNA): TGTGCCAGCAGCCGAAACTCTTTGAGAGGAGGGTCCGAGCAGTACTTC.

This clonotype was counted between two and nine times. V usage is TRBV7-9 and J usage is TRBJ1-5, with D possibly matching TRBD1 (6 bases). The length of the CDR3 is 13 residues. Trimming pared 5 bases from V and 9 bases from J, leaving 14 bases between. Per the germline V gene, CDR1 is SEHNR and CDR2 is FQNEAQ (reference sequence). For the CDR3, the DNA is TGTGCCAGCAGCCTCCACAGGGATGGGCCCCAGCATTTT. As protein: CASSLHRDGPQHF.

This clonotype was picked up a small number of times. The V call is TRBV4-1, the J call TRBJ2-7; D is unresolved. Trimming took 0 bases from V and 5 from J, leaving 5 bases between them. Germline V gene sequence: CDR1 MGHRA, CDR2 YSYEKL. This CDR3 comprises 12 residues. The CDR3 sequence: CASSQEKHEQYF. As DNA, the CDR3 is TGCGCCAGCAGCCAAGAGAAACACGAGCAGTACTTC.

This chain joins TRBV5-5 and TRBJ2-2; 7 positions match TRBD1. There are 16 residues in the CDR3. CDR1 and CDR2 (germline): SGHKS, YYEKEE (reference sequence). J lost 7 bases, V lost 4 bases, and 13 bases had no gene match. Here the CDR3 DNA reads TGTGCCAGCAGCCAGGGGACAGCCCTATGGGTCGGGGAGCTGTTTTTT. Its protein product is CASSQGTALWVGELFF. The full variable domain, rest sourced from reference TRBV5-5 and TRBJ2-2, is DAGVTQSPTHLIKTRGQQVTLRCSPISGHKSVSWYQQVLGQGPQFIFQYYEKEERGRGNFPDRFSARQFPNYSSELNVNALLLGDSALYLCASSQGTALWVGELFFGEGSRLTVL.

This clonotype was picked up a small number of times. The rearrangement links TRBV6-2 or TRBV6-3 to TRBJ2-4; possible D gene TRBD1, 6 bases. Trimming pared 0 bases from V and 0 bases from J, leaving 21 bases between. Germline loops: CDR1 MNHEY, CDR2 SVGEGT. The CDR3 is 20 residues long. The CDR3 DNA follows: TGTGCCAGCAGTTACTCCTGGTTTGTGGACAGCGCCCTAGCCAAAAACATTCAGTACTTC. The encoded protein is CASSYSWFVDSALAKNIQYF.

V usage is TRBV12-3 or TRBV12-4 and J usage is TRBJ2-7, with 9 bases matching TRBD1. V was pared by 6 bases and J by 3 bases, with 12 bases of the junction left unmatched. This CDR3 is built from 16 residues. CDR3 sequence reads: CASSSHQWGQGYEQYF. The CDR3 DNA follows: TGTGCCAGCAGCTCCCATCAGTGGGGACAGGGCTACGAGCAGTACTTC.

This clonotype was counted only a few times. This sequence joins TRBV5-1 and TRBJ2-2; D assignment may be TRBD1 or TRBD2 (6 bases each). The V and J ends lost 5 bases and 3 bases respectively, with 11 bases between them. The CDR3 length is 14 residues. Per the germline V gene, CDR1 is SGHRS and CDR2 is YFSETQ. The chain's CDR3 is CASRTGLYTGELFF. CDR3 coding DNA: TGCGCCAGCAGGACAGGACTATACACCGGGGAGCTGTTTTTT.

For this clonotype: A read error is possible here, since a much larger clone lies one base away. V usage is TRBV15 and J usage is TRBJ2-7; 9 positions match TRBD1. This CDR3 is built from 16 residues. Germline V gene sequence: CDR1 LNHNV, CDR2 YYDKDF (reference sequence). The chain's CDR3 is CVTSSPPGQGSYEQYF. CDR3 sequence (DNA): TGTGTCACCAGCAGTCCCCCGGGACAGGGTTCCTACGAGCAGTACTTC.

The V and J genes are TRBV30 and TRBJ2-1; D gene ambiguous. The CDR3 spans 11 residues. In germline, CDR1 is GTSNPN, CDR2 SVGIG (reference sequence). V was clipped by 7 bases and J by 3 bases, with 7 bases between them. The CDR3 bases are TGTGCCTACATGATCTACAATGAGCAGTTCTTC. Its protein product is CAYMIYNEQFF.

The rearrangement links TRBV15 to TRBJ1-1, with D unclear. This CDR3 contains 14 residues. Trimming shortened V by 0 bases and J by 0 bases, and 5 bases separated the two germline ends. In germline, CDR1 is LNHNV, CDR2 YYDKDF (reference sequence). The CDR3 nucleotides are TGTGCCACCAGCAGAGATTACCTGAACACTGAAGCTTTCTTT. It yields the protein CATSRDYLNTEAFF.

The chain joins TRBV28 to TRBJ2-6, with TRBD1 as a possible D gene (6 bases). Trimming removed 6 bases from V and 0 bases from J, with 18 bases in between. CDR3 length: 18 amino acids. Per germline, CDR1 MDHEN and CDR2 SYDVKM. CDR3 sequence: CASRLNRVLGSGANVLTF. In DNA form, the CDR3 reads TGTGCCAGCAGATTAAACAGGGTGTTGGGCTCTGGGGCCAACGTCCTGACTTTC.

The chain uses TRBV10-2 and TRBJ1-2; D ambiguous. Trimming left V 10 bases short and J 0 bases short, with 12 bases between. Looked up from germline, CDR1 is WSHSY and CDR2 is SAAADI. The CDR3 is 13 residues long. The CDR3 loop is CATKTGANYGYTF. As DNA, the CDR3 is TGCGCCACGAAGACGGGAGCTAACTATGGCTACACCTTC.

This rearrangement joins TRBV5-1 to TRBJ2-7, with TRBD2 as a possible D gene (6 bases). The CDR3 contains 13 residues. The V gene's germline CDR1 is SGHRS and CDR2 YFSETQ. Deletions cut 0 bases from V and 9 bases from J, with 13 bases between. For the CDR3, the DNA is TGCGCCAGCAGCTTGGCCCTCTACGGGGGGCAGTACTTC. It codes for CASSLALYGGQYF.

In this sample, this clonotype turned up a few times. The rearrangement joins TRBV29-1 to TRBJ1-2; D might be TRBD1 (5 bases). Trimming took 2 bases from V and 8 from J, leaving 15 bases between them. The CDR3 is made up of 13 amino acids. The germline V gene encodes CDR1 SQVTM and CDR2 ANQGSEA. The CDR3 reads CSVESASGDGYTF. The CDR3 DNA is TGCAGCGTTGAATCGGCTTCGGGGGACGGCTACACCTTC. Looking up the rest from reference TRBV29-1 and TRBJ1-2 gives the full variable domain: SAVISQKPSRDICQRGTSLTIQCQVDSQVTMMFWYRQQPGQSLTLIATANQGSEATYESGFVIDKFPISRPNLTFSTLTVSNMSPEDSSIYLCSVESASGDGYTFGSGTRLTVV.

This clonotype was picked up a small number of times. V and J are TRBV20-1 and TRBJ2-7; 13 bases align to TRBD2. The germline V gene has CDR1 DFQATT and CDR2 SNEGSKA (reference sequence). The CDR3 is made up of 18 amino acids. J gave up 4 bases and V 5 bases, and 17 bases lay outside the gene matches. The CDR3: CSALRGGSGTSGVYEQYF. The CDR3 nucleotides read TGCAGTGCTCTTAGGGGGGGTTCCGGGACTAGCGGGGTTTACGAGCAGTACTTC.

This clonotype occurred once. CDR3 loop: CASSFLRRGADYGYTF. CDR3 nucleotide sequence: TGTGCCAGCAGCTTCCTACGTCGGGGAGCGGACTATGGCTACACCTTC. This sequence joins TRBV11-2 and TRBJ1-2; D gene uncertain. V shed 3 bases and J shed 3 bases, with 17 bases lying between them. The CDR3 has 16 amino acids. Per the germline V gene, CDR1 is SGHAT and CDR2 is FQNNGV.

This rearrangement joins TRBV15 to TRBJ2-7, with a possible D match to TRBD2 (5 bases). The germline V gene encodes CDR1 LNHNV and CDR2 YYDKDF (reference sequence). The germline V and J ends were trimmed by 0 bases and 2 bases, with 11 bases remaining between them. The CDR3 runs to 15 residues. CDR3 region: CATSRDRGLPYEQYF. CDR3 coding DNA: TGTGCCACCAGCAGAGATAGAGGACTCCCCTACGAGCAGTACTTC.

V is TRBV5-1 and J is TRBJ2-2; 8 nucleotides match TRBD1. The CDR3 runs to 16 residues. Losses at the gene ends were 4 bases for V and 6 bases for J; bases not matched to a gene: 11. CDR1 SGHRS and CDR2 YFSETQ come from the germline V gene. CDR3 residues: CASSLRDRRGAGELFF. The CDR3 nucleotides are TGCGCCAGCAGCCTCCGGGACAGGAGGGGGGCCGGGGAGCTGTTTTTT.

The J gene is TRBJ2-7, the V gene TRBV7-2, with a tentative D call TRBD2 (6 bases). This CDR3 has 15 residues. V was clipped by 2 bases and J by 4 bases, with 15 bases between them. The germline V gene encodes CDR1 SGHTA and CDR2 FQGNSA. The CDR3 reads CASSLSRGAFYEQYF. The CDR3 DNA reads as TGTGCCAGCAGCTTATCACGCGGGGCGTTTTACGAGCAGTACTTC.

This rearrangement joins TRBV30 to TRBJ2-3, with a possible D match to TRBD2 (6 bases). Germline V gene sequence: CDR1 GTSNPN, CDR2 SVGIG (reference sequence). CDR3 length: 13 residues. V dropped 3 bases and J dropped 1 base, with 8 bases sitting between them. CDR3 residues: CAWRRRGTDTQYF. The CDR3 DNA reads as TGTGCCTGGAGGAGGAGGGGCACAGATACGCAGTATTTT.

This sequence joins TRBV5-1 and TRBJ1-1; D is uncertain. Trimming stripped 4 bases from V and 4 bases from J, with 23 bases between. The CDR3 extends over 17 amino acids. The germline V gene has CDR1 SGHRS and CDR2 YFSETQ. CDR3 sequence: CASSPEGWMTGSTEAFF. The CDR3 region has the DNA TGCGCCAGCAGCCCCGAGGGATGGATGACTGGTAGCACTGAAGCTTTCTTT.

This clonotype was seen more than once but under ten times. This rearrangement joins TRBV4-2 to TRBJ2-1; 9 nucleotides match TRBD2. The CDR3 contains 15 residues. J lost 6 bases, V lost 3 bases, and 6 bases had no gene match. Looked up from germline, CDR1 is LGHNA and CDR2 is YNFKEQ. CDR3 DNA: TGTGCCAGCAGCCAGGGGCAGCGGGGGGTCAATGAGCAGTTCTTC. It is translated as CASSQGQRGVNEQFF.

This clonotype occurred a few times. This chain links TRBV29-1 with TRBJ1-1; the match to TRBD1 covers 7 bases. With V trimmed by 6 bases and J by 3 bases, 7 bases remained unmatched. Germline loops: CDR1 SQVTM, CDR2 ANQGSEA. There are 13 residues in the CDR3. As DNA, the CDR3 is TGCAGCGTCCGACAGGGAAGGTACACTGAAGCTTTCTTT. Encoded protein: CSVRQGRYTEAFF. Supplemented by reference TRBV29-1 and TRBJ1-1, the full variable domain reads SAVISQKPSRDICQRGTSLTIQCQVDSQVTMMFWYRQQPGQSLTLIATANQGSEATYESGFVIDKFPISRPNLTFSTLTVSNMSPEDSSIYLCSVRQGRYTEAFFGQGTRLTVV.

The chain couples TRBV7-9 to TRBJ2-3, with 9 bases aligning to TRBD1. CDR1 and CDR2 from the germline V gene are SEHNR and FQNEAQ (reference sequence). This CDR3 is 16 amino acids long. Trimming took 8 bases from V and 4 from J; bases not matched to a gene: 13. This CDR3 reads CASPDSDRGSADTQYF. CDR3 in DNA: TGTGCCAGCCCCGACTCAGACAGGGGGTCCGCAGATACGCAGTATTTT.